The clone carrying this TCR beta chain appeared a single time. Repertoires were generated with immunoSEQ multiplex PCR, while TCRdb's copy carries only in-frame clones and drops some. The sample includes approximately 450,000 clones, approximately 92% of them seen just once. The CDR3 is 14 residues long. CDR1 is SQVTM and CDR2 is ANQGSEA in the germline V gene. Trimming pared 3 bases from V and 1 base from J, leaving 12 bases between. The sample is drawn from a study of blood T cell repertoires in COVID-19. Sequencing input: PBMCs or T cells enriched from blood (not recorded which). This TCR was recovered from a man aged 30 to 45 who had recovered from COVID-19. The chain uses TRBV29-1 and TRBJ1-1, with D tentatively TRBD1 (5 bases). CDR3 in DNA: TGCAGCGTTGACCCTAGTACAGGGAACACTGAAGCTTTCTTT. Amino acid sequence: CSVDPSTGNTEAFF.